Listed below are T cell receptor beta chains from one sample, sequenced in a study of blood T cell repertoires in COVID-19. Libraries were prepared by immunoSEQ multiplex PCR; TCRdb keeps only in-frame clonotypes and omits some of them. The sample holds some 150,000 clones, 80% to 85% seen once. Sequencing input: peripheral blood. These receptors all stem from a human donor in a cohort sampled during active COVID-19. Each CDR3 is given with its conserved first and last residue. D genes are given only for firm matches. The size entry is marked missing in some rows and otherwise reads once, few, many or a size class.

J: TRBJ1-2
D: TRBD1
V: TRBV19
length: 14
size: .
DNA: TGTGCCACAGCTCGGACAGGGGACTCGGAGGGCTACACCTTC
CDR3: CATARTGDSEGYTF

J: TRBJ2-5
D: TRBD2
V: TRBV12-5
length: 17
size: .
DNA: TGTGCTAGTGGCCCCCCCGGAGCGGGGGCTCGCCAAGAGACCCAGTACTTC
CDR3: CASGPPGAGARQETQYF

J: TRBJ2-3
D: TRBD2
V: TRBV5-4
length: 18
size: .
DNA: TGTGCCAGCAGCTCCCCCTGGGTTGCGGGGGGGGGCAGCGATACGCAGTATTTT
CDR3: CASSSPWVAGGGSDTQYF

J: TRBJ2-3
D: .
V: TRBV6-6
length: 13
size: .
DNA: TGTGCCAGCAGCAGGACTGAGGTAGATACGCAGTATTTT
CDR3: CASSRTEVDTQYF

J: TRBJ2-1
D: TRBD1
V: TRBV3-1/TRBV3-2
length: 14
size: .
DNA: TGTGCCAGCAGCCGTCCGGGACAGGGTGATGAGCAGTTCTTC
CDR3: CASSRPGQGDEQFF

J: TRBJ1-1
D: TRBD1
V: TRBV5-1
length: 15
size: once
DNA: TGCGCCAGCAGCCTCTCAGGGACAGCGAACACTGAAGCTTTCTTT
CDR3: CASSLSGTANTEAFF

J: TRBJ2-2
D: TRBD1
V: TRBV5-6
length: 17
size: .
DNA: TGTGCCAGCAGCTTGGGGGGACAGGGCCTGAACACCGGGGAGCTGTTTTTT
CDR3: CASSLGGQGLNTGELFF

J: TRBJ1-6
D: .
V: TRBV9
length: 16
size: .
DNA: TGTGCCAGCAGCGTAGGGTTGAGCTCCTATAATTCACCCCTCCACTTT
CDR3: CASSVGLSSYNSPLHF

J: TRBJ1-4
D: .
V: TRBV2
length: 16
size: .
DNA: TGTGCCAGCATCCTGGGGGGGGCAACGCCTAATGAAAAACTGTTTTTT
CDR3: CASILGGATPNEKLFF

J: TRBJ2-5
D: TRBD2
V: TRBV5-4
length: 15
size: .
DNA: TGTGCCAGCAGCTTGGCGGGGGGATTACAAGAGACCCAGTACTTC
CDR3: CASSLAGGLQETQYF

J: TRBJ1-5
D: .
V: TRBV12-3/TRBV12-4
length: 13
size: .
DNA: TGTGCCAGCAGTTGGGGGCCCGGTCAGCCCCAGCATTTT
CDR3: CASSWGPGQPQHF

J: TRBJ2-7
D: TRBD2
V: TRBV7-2
length: 14
size: .
DNA: TGTGCCAGCAGCTACGAGCGGGGGGTTAAGGAGCAGTACTTC
CDR3: CASSYERGVKEQYF

J: TRBJ2-2
D: .
V: TRBV19
length: 15
size: .
DNA: TGTGCCAGTAGTGATCCCGGACAGAACACCGGGGAGCTGTTTTTT
CDR3: CASSDPGQNTGELFF

J: TRBJ1-1
D: TRBD1
V: TRBV18
length: 16
size: few
DNA: TGTGCCAGCTCACCCTTCAGACAGGGGGCTAACACTGAAGCTTTCTTT
CDR3: CASSPFRQGANTEAFF

J: TRBJ1-1
D: TRBD1
V: TRBV5-1
length: 17
size: .
DNA: TGCGCCAGCAGCCTAGAGGGACAGGGTGCCGGGAACACTGAAGCTTTCTTT
CDR3: CASSLEGQGAGNTEAFF

J: TRBJ2-1
D: .
V: TRBV2
length: 12
size: .
DNA: TGTGCCAGCAGTGAAAATCCAAATGAGCAGTTCTTC
CDR3: CASSENPNEQFF

J: TRBJ2-1
D: .
V: TRBV28
length: 15
size: .
DNA: TGTGCCAGCAGTTCAATGGACAGTTCCTACAATGAGCAGTTCTTC
CDR3: CASSSMDSSYNEQFF

J: TRBJ1-4
D: .
V: TRBV5-4
length: 14
size: .
DNA: TGTGCCAGCAGCTTACTGGGGCTTAATGAAAAACTGTTTTTT
CDR3: CASSLLGLNEKLFF

J: TRBJ1-2
D: TRBD1
V: TRBV18
length: 16
size: .
DNA: TGTGCCAGCTCACAGTCCGGGACAGGGGGCGTTTGGGGCTACACCTTC
CDR3: CASSQSGTGGVWGYTF

J: TRBJ2-2
D: TRBD1
V: TRBV7-8
length: 15
size: once
DNA: TGTGCCAGCAACGCGGGACAGGGTGACACCGGGGAGCTGTTTTTT
CDR3: CASNAGQGDTGELFF

J: TRBJ2-1
D: .
V: TRBV25-1
length: 15
size: .
DNA: TGTGCCAGCAGTCGCGCGTCAGGGTGGTACGATGAGCAGTTCTTC
CDR3: CASSRASGWYDEQFF

J: TRBJ1-5
D: .
V: TRBV6-5
length: 14
size: .
DNA: TGTGCCAGCAGTTACCGAGACAGTAATCAGCCCCAGCATTTT
CDR3: CASSYRDSNQPQHF

J: TRBJ2-7
D: .
V: TRBV25-1
length: 15
size: .
DNA: TGTGCCAGCAGTGATATCAGGGGTCATCACCACGAGCAGTACTTC
CDR3: CASSDIRGHHHEQYF

J: TRBJ2-5
D: TRBD2
V: TRBV15
length: 14
size: .
DNA: TGTGCCACCAGCAGAGCGGGGGGGCAAGAGACCCAGTACTTC
CDR3: CATSRAGGQETQYF

J: TRBJ1-4
D: .
V: TRBV19
length: 12
size: .
DNA: TGTGCCAGTAGCCAGGTTGCGGAAAAACTGTTTTTT
CDR3: CASSQVAEKLFF

J: TRBJ1-3
D: TRBD1
V: TRBV5-5
length: 18
size: .
DNA: TGTGCCAGCAGCTTGCGGGGGCCAGGGGGCGATTCTGGAAACACCATATATTTT
CDR3: CASSLRGPGGDSGNTIYF

J: TRBJ2-2
D: TRBD2
V: TRBV13
length: 18
size: .
DNA: TGTGCCAGCAGCTACGGACTAGCGGGGGGGCTGAACACCGGGGAGCTGTTTTTT
CDR3: CASSYGLAGGLNTGELFF

J: TRBJ2-5
D: TRBD2
V: TRBV5-8
length: 16
size: .
DNA: TGTGCCAGCAGCGTGGGACTAGCGGGGGGTCAAGAGACCCAGTACTTC
CDR3: CASSVGLAGGQETQYF

J: TRBJ1-5
D: .
V: TRBV3-1/TRBV3-2
length: 14
size: .
DNA: TGTGCCAGCAGCTCCCACGGTGGGGGCCAGCCCCAGCATTTT
CDR3: CASSSHGGGQPQHF

J: TRBJ1-6
D: TRBD1
V: TRBV28
length: 15
size: .
DNA: TGTGCCAGCAGTTCAAACAGGGGGCGGGTTTCACCCCTCCACTTT
CDR3: CASSSNRGRVSPLHF

J: TRBJ1-5
D: TRBD1
V: TRBV5-8
length: 16
size: .
DNA: TGTGCCAGCAGCGGGCTGGGGGGACAGATCAATCAGCCCCAGCATTTT
CDR3: CASSGLGGQINQPQHF